What follows is one TCR beta chain and its context. Its cognate antigen is unknown. This record belongs to a study of CD8+CD57+ T cells in acquired aplastic anemia. Findings and caveats of the study: About 30 shared CD8+ CDR3s appeared highly expressed within patients' immunodominant clones.

Profiling that covered TCR beta VDJ and CDR3 relied on genomic DNA as its template. TCRdb reanalysed the reads using MiXCR and keeps one entry per CDR3 protein. The repertoire holds roughly 260,000 distinct CDR3 sequences, with approximately 45% as singletons. Germline values: CDR1 SNHLY, CDR2 FYNNEI. This CDR3 is 14 amino acids long. V lost 6 bases, J lost 5 bases, and 17 bases lay in between. In patients chosen for sequencing, flow cytometry had shown CD8+CD57+ cell expansion. The patients all had a severe acquired aplastic anemia diagnosis. This TCR came from a human donor with aplastic anemia. Source material: sorted CD4+, CD8+, or CD8+CD57+ T cells (not recorded which) from PBMCs. The chain recombines TRBV2 with TRBJ2-7; D possibly matches TRBD1 or TRBD2 (7 bases each). The CDR3 loop reads CASSPGGGRNEQYF. The DNA of the CDR3 is TGTGCCAGCAGCCCAGGGGGGGGCCGGAACGAGCAGTACTTC.